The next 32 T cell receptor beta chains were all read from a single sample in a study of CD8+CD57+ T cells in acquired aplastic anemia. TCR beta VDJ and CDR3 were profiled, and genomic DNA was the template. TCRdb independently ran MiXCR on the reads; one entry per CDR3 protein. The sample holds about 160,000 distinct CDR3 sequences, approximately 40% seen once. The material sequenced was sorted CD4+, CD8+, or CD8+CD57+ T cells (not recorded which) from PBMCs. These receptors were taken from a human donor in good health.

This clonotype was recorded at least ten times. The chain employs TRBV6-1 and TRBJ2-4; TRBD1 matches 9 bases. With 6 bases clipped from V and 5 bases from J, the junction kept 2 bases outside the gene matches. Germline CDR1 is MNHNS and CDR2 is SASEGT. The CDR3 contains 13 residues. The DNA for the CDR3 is TGTGCCAGCAGGACAGGGGGGCAAAACATTCAGTACTTC. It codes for CASRTGGQNIQYF.

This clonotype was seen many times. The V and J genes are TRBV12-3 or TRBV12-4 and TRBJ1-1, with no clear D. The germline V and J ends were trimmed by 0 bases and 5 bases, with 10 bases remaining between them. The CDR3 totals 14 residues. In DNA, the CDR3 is TGTGCCAGCAGTTTAGCGATAGTGGGAACTGAAGCTTTCTTT. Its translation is CASSLAIVGTEAFF.

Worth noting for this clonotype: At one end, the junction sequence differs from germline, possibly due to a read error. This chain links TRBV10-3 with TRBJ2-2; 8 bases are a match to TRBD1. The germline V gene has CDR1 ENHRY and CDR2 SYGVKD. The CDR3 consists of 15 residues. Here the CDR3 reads CAVSILDRVYGELFF. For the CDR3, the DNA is TGTGCCGTCAGTATACTGGACAGGGTGTACGGGGAGCTGTTTTTT.

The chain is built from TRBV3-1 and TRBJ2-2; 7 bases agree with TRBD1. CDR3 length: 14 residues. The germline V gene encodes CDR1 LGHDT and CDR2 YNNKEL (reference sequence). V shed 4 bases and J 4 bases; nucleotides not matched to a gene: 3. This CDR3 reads CASSRQGSTGELFF. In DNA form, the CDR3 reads TGTGCCAGCAGCCGACAGGGTAGCACCGGGGAGCTGTTTTTT.

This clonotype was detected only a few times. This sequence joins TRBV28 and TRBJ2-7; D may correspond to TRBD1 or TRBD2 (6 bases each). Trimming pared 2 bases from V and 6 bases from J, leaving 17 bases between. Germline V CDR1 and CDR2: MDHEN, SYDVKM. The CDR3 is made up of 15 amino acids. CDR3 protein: CASSLSRGGGAEQYF. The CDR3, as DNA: TGTGCCAGCAGTTTAAGCCGCGGAGGGGGTGCCGAGCAGTACTTC.

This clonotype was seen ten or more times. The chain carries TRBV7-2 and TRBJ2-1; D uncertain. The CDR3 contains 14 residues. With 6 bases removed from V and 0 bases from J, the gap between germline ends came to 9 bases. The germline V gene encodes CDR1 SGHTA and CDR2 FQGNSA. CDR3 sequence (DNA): TGTGCCAGCAGAGACCTGAGCTCCTACAATGAGCAGTTCTTC. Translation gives CASRDLSSYNEQFF.

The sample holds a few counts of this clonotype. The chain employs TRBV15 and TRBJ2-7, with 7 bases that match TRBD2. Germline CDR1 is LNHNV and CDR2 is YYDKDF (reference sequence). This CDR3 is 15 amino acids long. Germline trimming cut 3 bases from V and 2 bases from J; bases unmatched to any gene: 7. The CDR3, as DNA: TGTGCCACCAGCAGGGGGGGGGTACCGGCCTACGAGCAGTACTTC. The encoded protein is CATSRGGVPAYEQYF.

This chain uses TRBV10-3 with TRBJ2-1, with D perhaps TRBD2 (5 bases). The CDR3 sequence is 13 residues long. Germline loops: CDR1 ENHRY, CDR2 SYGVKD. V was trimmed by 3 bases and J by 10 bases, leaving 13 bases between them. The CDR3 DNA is TGTGCCATCAGTGATCCGGGAAACACGGAGCAGTTCTTC. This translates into CAISDPGNTEQFF.

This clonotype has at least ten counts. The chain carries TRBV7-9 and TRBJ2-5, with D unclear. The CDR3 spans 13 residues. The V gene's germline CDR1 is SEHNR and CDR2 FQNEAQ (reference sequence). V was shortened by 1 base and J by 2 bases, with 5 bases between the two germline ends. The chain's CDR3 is CASSLGPQETQYF. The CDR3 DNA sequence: TGTGCCAGCAGCTTAGGGCCTCAAGAGACCCAGTACTTC.

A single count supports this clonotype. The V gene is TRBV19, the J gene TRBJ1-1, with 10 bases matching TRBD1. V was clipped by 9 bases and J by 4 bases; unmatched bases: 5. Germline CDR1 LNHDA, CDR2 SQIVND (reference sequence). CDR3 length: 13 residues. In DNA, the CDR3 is TGTGCCAGCAAGGGACAGGGGAGCACTGAAGCTTTCTTT. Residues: CASKGQGSTEAFF.

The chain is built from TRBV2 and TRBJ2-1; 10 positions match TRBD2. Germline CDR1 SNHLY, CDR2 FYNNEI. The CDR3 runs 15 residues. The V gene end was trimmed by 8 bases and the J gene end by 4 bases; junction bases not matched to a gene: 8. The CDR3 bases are TGTGCCAGCCTCAGGGGAGCGGGGGGGTACAATGAGCAGTTCTTC. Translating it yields CASLRGAGGYNEQFF. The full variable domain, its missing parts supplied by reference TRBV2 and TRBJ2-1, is EPEVTQTPSHQVTQMGQEVILRCVPISNHLYFYWYRQILGQKVEFLVSFYNNEISEKSEIFDDQFSVERPDGSNFTLKIRSTKLEDSAMYFCASLRGAGGYNEQFFGPGTRLTVL.

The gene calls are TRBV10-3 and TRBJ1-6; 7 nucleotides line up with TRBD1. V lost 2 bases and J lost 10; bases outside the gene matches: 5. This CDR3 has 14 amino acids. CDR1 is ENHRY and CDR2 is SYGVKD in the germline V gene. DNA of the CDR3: TGTGCCATCAGTGAGCGGGACAGAACCTCACCCCTCCACTTT. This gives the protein CAISERDRTSPLHF.

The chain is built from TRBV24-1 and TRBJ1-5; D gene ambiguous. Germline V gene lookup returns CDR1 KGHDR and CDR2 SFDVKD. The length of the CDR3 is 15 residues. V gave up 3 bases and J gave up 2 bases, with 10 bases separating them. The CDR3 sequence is CATSDGSRGNQPQHF. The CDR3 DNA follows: TGTGCCACCAGTGATGGGTCGAGGGGCAATCAGCCCCAGCATTTT.

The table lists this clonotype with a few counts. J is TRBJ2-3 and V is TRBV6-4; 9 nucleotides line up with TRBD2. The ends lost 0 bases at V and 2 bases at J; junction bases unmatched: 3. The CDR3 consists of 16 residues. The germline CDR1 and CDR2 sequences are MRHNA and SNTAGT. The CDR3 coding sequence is TGTGCCAGCAGTGACTCGGGCGGGGGGGCCACAGATACGCAGTATTTT. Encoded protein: CASSDSGGGATDTQYF.

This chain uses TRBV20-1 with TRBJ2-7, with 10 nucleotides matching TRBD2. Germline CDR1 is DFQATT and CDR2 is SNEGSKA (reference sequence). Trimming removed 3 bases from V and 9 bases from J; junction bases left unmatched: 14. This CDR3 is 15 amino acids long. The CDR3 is CSARKGASGGGWQYF. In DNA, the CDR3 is TGCAGTGCTAGGAAGGGGGCTAGCGGGGGAGGATGGCAGTACTTC.

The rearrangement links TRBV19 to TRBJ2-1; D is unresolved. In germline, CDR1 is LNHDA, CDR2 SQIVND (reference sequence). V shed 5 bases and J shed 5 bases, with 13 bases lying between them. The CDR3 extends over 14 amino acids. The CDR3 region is CASSSWTANNEQFF. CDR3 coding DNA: TGTGCCAGTAGTTCCTGGACGGCCAACAATGAGCAGTTCTTC. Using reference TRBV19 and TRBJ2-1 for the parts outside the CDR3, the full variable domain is DGGITQSPKYLFRKEGQNVTLSCEQNLNHDAMYWYRQDPGQGLRLIYYSQIVNDFQKGDIAEGYSVSREKKESFPLTVTSAQKNPTAFYLCASSSWTANNEQFFGPGTRLTVL.

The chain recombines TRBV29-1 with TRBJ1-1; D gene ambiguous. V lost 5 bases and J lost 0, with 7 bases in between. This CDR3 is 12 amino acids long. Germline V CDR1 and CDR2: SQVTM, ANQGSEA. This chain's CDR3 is CSVRTLNTEAFF. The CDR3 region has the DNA TGCAGCGTTAGAACGTTGAACACTGAAGCTTTCTTT.

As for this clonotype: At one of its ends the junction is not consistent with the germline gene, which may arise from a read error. The DNA of the CDR3 is TGTGCCAGCAGTGAAGAAGAGTATTCAGATTCGCAGTATTTT. This codes for CASSEEEYSDSQYF. The chain couples TRBV25-1 to TRBJ2-3; D not resolved. CDR1 and CDR2 (germline): MGHDK, SYGVNS. The CDR3 consists of 14 residues.

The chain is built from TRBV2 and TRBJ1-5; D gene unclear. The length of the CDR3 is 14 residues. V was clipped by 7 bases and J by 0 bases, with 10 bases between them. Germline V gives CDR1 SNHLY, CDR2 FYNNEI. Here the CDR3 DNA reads TGTGCCAGCAAAGAAGGGAATAGCAATCAGCCCCAGCATTTT. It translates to CASKEGNSNQPQHF. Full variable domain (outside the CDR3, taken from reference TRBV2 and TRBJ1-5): EPEVTQTPSHQVTQMGQEVILRCVPISNHLYFYWYRQILGQKVEFLVSFYNNEISEKSEIFDDQFSVERPDGSNFTLKIRSTKLEDSAMYFCASKEGNSNQPQHFGDGTRLSIL.

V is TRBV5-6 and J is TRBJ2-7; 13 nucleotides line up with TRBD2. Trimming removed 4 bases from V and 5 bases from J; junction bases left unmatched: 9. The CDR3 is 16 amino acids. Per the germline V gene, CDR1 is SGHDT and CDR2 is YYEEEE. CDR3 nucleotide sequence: TGTGCCAGCAGCCCCGGACTAGCGGGAGTAGCCGACGAGCAGTACTTC. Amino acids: CASSPGLAGVADEQYF. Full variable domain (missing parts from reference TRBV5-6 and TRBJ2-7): DAGVTQSPTHLIKTRGQQVTLRCSPKSGHDTVSWYQQALGQGPQFIFQYYEEEERQRGNFPDRFSGHQFPNYSSELNVNALLLGDSALYLCASSPGLAGVADEQYFGPGTRLTVT.

The CDR3 DNA is TGCGCCAGCAGATTCGACAGCCGCTCTGGAAACACCATATATTTT. Encoded protein: CASRFDSRSGNTIYF. This chain joins TRBV5-1 and TRBJ1-3; the D gene is possibly TRBD1 (5 bases). Germline assignment: CDR1 SGHRS and CDR2 YFSETQ. CDR3 length: 15 residues. V was cut by 5 bases and J by 0 bases, with 12 bases left in between.

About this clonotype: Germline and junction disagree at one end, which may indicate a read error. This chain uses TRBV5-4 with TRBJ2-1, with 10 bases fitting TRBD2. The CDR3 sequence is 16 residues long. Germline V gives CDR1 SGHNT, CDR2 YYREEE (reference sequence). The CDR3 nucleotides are TGTGCCAGCAGCTACTGGACTAGCGGAGTTTACAGTGAGCAGTTCTTC. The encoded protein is CASSYWTSGVYSEQFF.

CDR3 amino acids: CASSFRDSILYEQYF. As DNA, the CDR3 is TGTGCCAGCAGCTTTCGGGACTCGATACTCTACGAGCAGTACTTC. The V and J genes are TRBV7-2 and TRBJ2-7; TRBD2 is a possible D gene (6 bases). The CDR3 sequence is 15 residues long. Trimming left V 3 bases short and J 3 bases short, with 15 bases between. Germline V gene sequence: CDR1 SGHTA, CDR2 FQGNSA.

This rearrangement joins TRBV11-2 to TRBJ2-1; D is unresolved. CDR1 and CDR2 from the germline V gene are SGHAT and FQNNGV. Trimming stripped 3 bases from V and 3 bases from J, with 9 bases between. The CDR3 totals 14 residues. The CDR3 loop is CASSLLSNYNEQFF. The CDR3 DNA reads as TGTGCCAGCAGCTTGTTATCAAACTACAATGAGCAGTTCTTC.

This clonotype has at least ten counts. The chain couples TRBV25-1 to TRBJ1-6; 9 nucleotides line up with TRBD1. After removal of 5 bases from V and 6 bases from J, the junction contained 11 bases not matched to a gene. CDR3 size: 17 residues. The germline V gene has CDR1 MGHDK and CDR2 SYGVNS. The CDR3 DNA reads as TGTGCCAGCAGTCCACCCTTTGGACAGGGGTCTAATTCACCCCTCCACTTT. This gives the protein CASSPPFGQGSNSPLHF.

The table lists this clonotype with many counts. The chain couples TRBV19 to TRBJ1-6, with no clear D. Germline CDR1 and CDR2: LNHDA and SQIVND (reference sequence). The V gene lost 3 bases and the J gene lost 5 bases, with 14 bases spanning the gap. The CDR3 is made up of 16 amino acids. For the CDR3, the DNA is TGTGCCAGTAGTATTCGTGGGGTTCGGAATAATTCACCCCTCCACTTT. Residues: CASSIRGVRNNSPLHF.

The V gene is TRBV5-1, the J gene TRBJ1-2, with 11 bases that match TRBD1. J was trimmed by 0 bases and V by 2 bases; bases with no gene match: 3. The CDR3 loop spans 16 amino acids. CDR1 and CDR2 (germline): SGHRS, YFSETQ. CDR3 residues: CASSFGQGAPNYGYTF. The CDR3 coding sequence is TGCGCCAGCAGCTTTGGACAGGGGGCACCTAACTATGGCTACACCTTC.

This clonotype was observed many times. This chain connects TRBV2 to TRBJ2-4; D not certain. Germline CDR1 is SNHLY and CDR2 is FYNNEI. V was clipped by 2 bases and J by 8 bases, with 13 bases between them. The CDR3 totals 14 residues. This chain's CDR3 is CASSELGSRDIQYF. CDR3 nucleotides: TGTGCCAGCAGTGAACTGGGTTCCCGGGACATTCAGTACTTC.

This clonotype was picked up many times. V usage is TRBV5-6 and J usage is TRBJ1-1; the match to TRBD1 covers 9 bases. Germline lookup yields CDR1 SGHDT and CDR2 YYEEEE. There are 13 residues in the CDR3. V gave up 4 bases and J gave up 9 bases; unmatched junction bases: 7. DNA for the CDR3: TGTGCCAGCAGCGTCAGGGACAGGGTTAAAGCTTTCTTT. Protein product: CASSVRDRVKAFF. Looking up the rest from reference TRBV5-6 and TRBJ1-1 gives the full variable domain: DAGVTQSPTHLIKTRGQQVTLRCSPKSGHDTVSWYQQALGQGPQFIFQYYEEEERQRGNFPDRFSGHQFPNYSSELNVNALLLGDSALYLCASSVRDRVKAFFGQGTRLTVV.

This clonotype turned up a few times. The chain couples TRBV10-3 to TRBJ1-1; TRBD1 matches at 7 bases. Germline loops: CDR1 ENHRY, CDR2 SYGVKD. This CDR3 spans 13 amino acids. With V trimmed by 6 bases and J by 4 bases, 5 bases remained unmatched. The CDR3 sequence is CAISYDRATEAFF. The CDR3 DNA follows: TGTGCCATCAGCTACGACAGGGCCACTGAAGCTTTCTTT.

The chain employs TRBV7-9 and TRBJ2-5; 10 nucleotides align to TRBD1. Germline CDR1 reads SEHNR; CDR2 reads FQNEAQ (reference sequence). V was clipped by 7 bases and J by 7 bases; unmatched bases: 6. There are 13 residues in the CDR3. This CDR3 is CASTGTGAGTQYF. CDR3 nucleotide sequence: TGTGCCAGCACCGGGACAGGGGCAGGGACCCAGTACTTC.

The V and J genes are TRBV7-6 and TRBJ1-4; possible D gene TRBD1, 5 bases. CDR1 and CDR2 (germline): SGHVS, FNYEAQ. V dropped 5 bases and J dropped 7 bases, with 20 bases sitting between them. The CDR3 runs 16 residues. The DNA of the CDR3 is TGTGCCAGCAGCAATAGCCGGCAGGGCTCGGGTGAAAAACTGTTTTTT. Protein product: CASSNSRQGSGEKLFF.